Listed here are 24 T cell receptor beta chains from one sample, sequenced in a study of radiotherapy plus CTLA-4 blockade in lung cancer. Data came from immunoSEQ multiplex PCR; TCRdb stores just in-frame clones and leaves some out. The table lists 35,000 to 50,000 clones, roughly 76% of them singletons. Sequenced here: peripheral blood, sampled from a patient treated with radiotherapy plus ipilimumab. All receptors derive from a human donor with non-small cell lung cancer who had a complete response to radiotherapy plus ipilimumab.

V and J are TRBV7-9 and TRBJ1-1; D not certain. The CDR3 covers 15 residues. CDR1 SEHNR and CDR2 FQNEAQ come from the germline V gene (reference sequence). V gave up 1 base and J gave up 0 bases, with 9 bases separating them. The CDR3 is CASSLGGGMNTEAFF. The CDR3 nucleotides are TGTGCCAGCAGCTTAGGTGGAGGGATGAACACTGAAGCTTTCTTT.

This clone turned up a few times. The V and J genes are TRBV7-9 and TRBJ2-7; TRBD1 matches 7 bases. Per the germline V gene, CDR1 is SEHNR and CDR2 is FQNEAQ (reference sequence). V was clipped by 6 bases and J by 4 bases; unmatched bases: 6. The CDR3 has 13 residues. CDR3 DNA: TGTGCCAGCAGGGAAAAGACAGGGTACGAGCAGTACTTC. Amino acid sequence: CASREKTGYEQYF.

The J gene is TRBJ1-2, the V gene TRBV7-2; 7 bases are shared with TRBD1. Germline V gene lookup returns CDR1 SGHTA and CDR2 FQGNSA. CDR3 size: 15 residues. Trimming cost V 2 bases and J 6 bases; bases outside gene matches: 9. CDR3 in amino acids: CASSLFDRVTDGYTF. CDR3 DNA: TGTGCCAGCAGCTTATTTGACAGGGTAACTGATGGCTACACCTTC.

A single count supports this clone. The J gene is TRBJ2-1, the V gene TRBV6-5, with D maybe TRBD1 (5 bases). The germline V gene encodes CDR1 MNHEY and CDR2 SVGAGI. The V and J ends lost 6 bases and 0 bases respectively, with 9 bases between them. CDR3 size: 14 residues. The CDR3 sequence is CASRQGISYNEQFF. The CDR3, as DNA: TGTGCCAGCAGGCAGGGTATCTCCTACAATGAGCAGTTCTTC.

The chain combines TRBV7-9 with TRBJ1-2; possible D gene TRBD1, 5 bases. Germline V gene lookup returns CDR1 SEHNR and CDR2 FQNEAQ (reference sequence). V dropped 5 bases and J dropped 6 bases, with 10 bases sitting between them. The CDR3 runs to 12 residues. The CDR3 sequence: CASSLTENGYTF. DNA for the CDR3: TGTGCCAGCAGCCTGACAGAGAATGGCTACACCTTC.

The chain links TRBV9 to TRBJ1-1; D perhaps matches TRBD1 (6 bases). This CDR3 has 16 amino acids. From germline, CDR1 is SGDLS and CDR2 YYNGEE. V was shortened by 3 bases and J by 4 bases, with 19 bases between the two germline ends. The CDR3 reads CASSAGWGGLSTEAFF. The CDR3, as DNA: TGTGCCAGCAGCGCAGGGTGGGGGGGCCTATCCACTGAAGCTTTCTTT.

The rearrangement links TRBV5-1 to TRBJ2-3; 8 bases agree with TRBD2. J lost 2 bases, V lost 4 bases, and 9 bases had no gene match. Germline values: CDR1 SGHRS, CDR2 YFSETQ. There are 16 residues in the CDR3. The CDR3 bases are TGCGCCAGCAGCCCTGGACTAGCACCAGCCACAGATACGCAGTATTTT. Its translation: CASSPGLAPATDTQYF.

J is TRBJ1-5 and V is TRBV4-3; the match to TRBD1 covers 11 bases. Germline lookup yields CDR1 LGHNA and CDR2 YSLEER. The length of the CDR3 is 17 residues. The junction had 11 bases not matched to a gene; V was cut back by 4 bases and J by 6 bases. CDR3 in amino acids: CASSPGTGGRRGQPQHF. The CDR3 nucleotides are TGCGCCAGCAGCCCCGGGACAGGGGGTAGGAGAGGTCAGCCCCAGCATTTT.

The CDR3 spells CASSLRGRRTEAFF. Written as DNA, the CDR3 is TGTGCCAGCAGTTTAAGGGGGCGACGCACTGAAGCTTTCTTT. The chain uses TRBV28 and TRBJ1-1; 7 bases fit TRBD1. CDR3 length: 14 amino acids. J lost 4 bases, V lost 2 bases, and 4 bases had no gene match. Germline CDR1 reads MDHEN; CDR2 reads SYDVKM. The variable domain in full, with the rest retrieved from reference TRBV28 and TRBJ1-1, is DVKVTQSSRYLVKRTGEKVFLECVQDMDHENMFWYRQDPGLGLRLIYFSYDVKMKEKGDIPEGYSVSREKKERFSLILESASTNQTSMYLCASSLRGRRTEAFFGQGTRLTVV.

This chain links TRBV27 with TRBJ2-2, with D perhaps TRBD2 (5 bases). V gave up 5 bases and J gave up 6 bases, with 13 bases separating them. Germline CDR1 is MNHEY and CDR2 is SMNVEV (reference sequence). The CDR3 runs 14 residues. CDR3 bases: TGTGCCAGCAGTATCCTGACCGGGGCCGGGGAGCTGTTTTTT. Translating gives CASSILTGAGELFF.

This clone has more than one count but fewer than ten. The V call is TRBV2, the J call TRBJ2-5, with 9 bases identical to TRBD2. Germline CDR1 and CDR2: SNHLY and FYNNEI. This CDR3 is 15 amino acids long. Trimming removed 2 bases from V and 5 bases from J; junction bases left unmatched: 6. CDR3 sequence: CASSEIGSGRETQYF. The CDR3 DNA follows: TGTGCCAGCAGTGAAATAGGCAGCGGGAGGGAGACCCAGTACTTC. The complete variable domain, with remaining parts taken from reference TRBV2 and TRBJ2-5, reads EPEVTQTPSHQVTQMGQEVILRCVPISNHLYFYWYRQILGQKVEFLVSFYNNEISEKSEIFDDQFSVERPDGSNFTLKIRSTKLEDSAMYFCASSEIGSGRETQYFGPGTRLLVL.

A few counts support this clone. V is TRBV27 and J is TRBJ2-4; D is unclear. The V gene's germline CDR1 is MNHEY and CDR2 SMNVEV (reference sequence). The CDR3 has 12 residues. The V end was cut by 6 bases, the J end by 15 bases, with 18 bases between. CDR3 loop: CASRDNLLSWYF. CDR3 in DNA: TGTGCCAGCAGAGACAACCTTTTATCGTGGTACTTC.

The chain joins TRBV7-2 to TRBJ1-1; TRBD1 might be the D (6 bases). CDR3 length equals 15 residues. CDR1 is SGHTA, CDR2 FQGNSA, per germline. Trimming took 5 bases from V and 10 from J, leaving 23 bases between them. The CDR3 DNA follows: TGTGCCAGCAGCCTCGCACGCACAGGACAAGGGGGAGCTTTCTTT. Protein sequence: CASSLARTGQGGAFF.

The chain couples TRBV9 to TRBJ2-3; 11 bases fit TRBD1. There are 14 residues in the CDR3. Germline V gene lookup returns CDR1 SGDLS and CDR2 YYNGEE. V was pared by 6 bases and J by 5 bases, with 5 bases of the junction left unmatched. This chain's CDR3 is CASNRDRGEDTQYF. In DNA, the CDR3 is TGTGCCAGCAACCGGGACAGGGGGGAAGATACGCAGTATTTT.

The chain uses TRBV18 and TRBJ1-3, with D unresolved. With 3 bases removed from V and 2 bases from J, the gap between germline ends came to 8 bases. The CDR3 runs 14 residues. The V gene's germline CDR1 is KGHSH and CDR2 LQKENI. CDR3 coding DNA: TGTGCCAGCTCACCGCAGTATACTGGAAACACCATATATTTT. Its protein is CASSPQYTGNTIYF.

The chain has TRBV19 and TRBJ1-6; 7 bases are shared with TRBD1. CDR1 is LNHDA and CDR2 is SQIVND in the germline V gene (reference sequence). CDR3 length: 16 amino acids. Trimming took 3 bases from V and 6 from J; bases not matched to a gene: 8. The CDR3: CASSMQGQRFNSPLHF. In DNA form, the CDR3 reads TGTGCCAGTAGTATGCAGGGACAGCGCTTTAATTCACCCCTCCACTTT. Full variable domain (remainder filled in from reference TRBV19 and TRBJ1-6): DGGITQSPKYLFRKEGQNVTLSCEQNLNHDAMYWYRQDPGQGLRLIYYSQIVNDFQKGDIAEGYSVSREKKESFPLTVTSAQKNPTAFYLCASSMQGQRFNSPLHFGNGTRLTVT.

This clone was seen only a few times. V usage is TRBV6-5 and J usage is TRBJ1-2, with 7 bases lining up with TRBD1. V shed 5 bases and J 6 bases; nucleotides not matched to a gene: 9. There are 14 residues in the CDR3. In germline, CDR1 is MNHEY, CDR2 SVGAGI. CDR3 sequence (DNA): TGTGCCAGCAGTGAAAGACAGGGCTTCGATGGCTACACCTTC. This translates into CASSERQGFDGYTF.

The genes are TRBV6-1 and TRBJ2-3, with a possible D match to TRBD1 (5 bases). V gave up 6 bases and J gave up 0 bases, with 10 bases separating them. The CDR3 is 14 residues long. Germline V gene lookup returns CDR1 MNHNS and CDR2 SASEGT. This CDR3 reads CASSPTASTDTQYF. Here the CDR3 DNA reads TGTGCCAGCAGCCCGACAGCGAGCACAGATACGCAGTATTTT.

This sequence joins TRBV27 and TRBJ1-2, with D unclear. The CDR3 is made up of 13 amino acids. Germline V gene sequence: CDR1 MNHEY, CDR2 SMNVEV (reference sequence). V was shortened by 3 bases and J by 2 bases, with 7 bases between the two germline ends. CDR3 sequence (DNA): TGTGCCAGCAGTTTCGGGAGAAACTATGGCTACACCTTC. As protein: CASSFGRNYGYTF.

The rearrangement links TRBV27 to TRBJ1-1; TRBD1 aligns across 7 bases. J gave up 5 bases and V 5 bases, and 8 bases lay outside the gene matches. Germline assignment: CDR1 MNHEY and CDR2 SMNVEV (reference sequence). The CDR3 spans 14 residues. CDR3 residues: CASSKGQVLTEAFF. In DNA form, the CDR3 reads TGTGCCAGCAGTAAAGGACAGGTTCTAACTGAAGCTTTCTTT.

This chain joins TRBV29-1 and TRBJ1-1; D possibly corresponds to TRBD1 (5 bases). CDR3 size: 16 residues. V was shortened by 0 bases and J by 3 bases, with 17 bases between the two germline ends. Looked up from germline, CDR1 is SQVTM and CDR2 is ANQGSEA. The CDR3 sequence: CSVEDRVGRLYTEAFF. In nucleotides, the CDR3 is TGCAGCGTTGAAGACAGGGTGGGGAGGTTGTACACTGAAGCTTTCTTT.

The rearrangement joins TRBV7-9 to TRBJ1-2, with D unresolved. V lost 5 bases, J lost 8 bases, and 21 bases lay in between. The CDR3 covers 15 residues. The V gene's germline CDR1 is SEHNR and CDR2 FQNEAQ (reference sequence). This CDR3 reads CASSPTGSATMGYTF. DNA of the CDR3: TGTGCCAGCAGCCCAACCGGTTCGGCTACTATGGGCTACACCTTC.

This clone has only one observation. The chain links TRBV27 to TRBJ1-2; the match to TRBD1 covers 9 bases. J was trimmed by 3 bases and V by 6 bases; bases with no gene match: 17. Germline V gene lookup returns CDR1 MNHEY and CDR2 SMNVEV (reference sequence). This CDR3 is built from 18 residues. In DNA, the CDR3 is TGTGCCAGCAGAAAGGGACAGGGATACTCAGACAGATACTATGGCTACACCTTC. This gives the protein CASRKGQGYSDRYYGYTF.

This clone turned up a few times. The V call is TRBV6-6, the J call TRBJ1-2; 8 nucleotides match TRBD1. CDR3 size: 14 residues. The germline V gene has CDR1 MNHNY and CDR2 SVGAGI (reference sequence). J lost 4 bases, V lost 0 bases, and 1 base had no gene match. The CDR3 coding sequence is TGTGCCAGCAGTTACTCAACAGGGGGCTATGGCTACACCTTC. Its protein is CASSYSTGGYGYTF.